This TCR beta chain is from a study of CD8 T cells in ankylosing spondylitis. TCRdb reprocessed the 5' RACE reads via MiXCR and lists one record per CDR3 protein. Of around 140,000 distinct CDR3 sequences in the sample, 17% were seen once. This clonotype was observed a handful of times. Its target is not known. Trimming removed 0 bases from V and 5 bases from J; junction bases left unmatched: 8. This CDR3 is 17 amino acids long. The germline gives CDR1 SQVTM, CDR2 ANQGSEA. Points from the study as a whole: Reportedly, significant enrichment of disease-linked clones occurred in matched ankylosing spondylitis synovial fluid. A TCR beta motif of roughly 8 highly homologous variants seemed to mark ankylosing spondylitis blood.

This rearrangement joins TRBV29-1 to TRBJ2-3, with 13 bases matching TRBD2. The receptor comes from a male donor with ankylosing spondylitis. What was sequenced was blood, either unsorted or a sorted T cell fraction (not recorded which). CDR3 residues: CSVEDVLAGGPRDTQYF. The CDR3 nucleotides read TGCAGCGTTGAAGATGTACTAGCGGGAGGGCCCAGAGATACGCAGTATTTT.